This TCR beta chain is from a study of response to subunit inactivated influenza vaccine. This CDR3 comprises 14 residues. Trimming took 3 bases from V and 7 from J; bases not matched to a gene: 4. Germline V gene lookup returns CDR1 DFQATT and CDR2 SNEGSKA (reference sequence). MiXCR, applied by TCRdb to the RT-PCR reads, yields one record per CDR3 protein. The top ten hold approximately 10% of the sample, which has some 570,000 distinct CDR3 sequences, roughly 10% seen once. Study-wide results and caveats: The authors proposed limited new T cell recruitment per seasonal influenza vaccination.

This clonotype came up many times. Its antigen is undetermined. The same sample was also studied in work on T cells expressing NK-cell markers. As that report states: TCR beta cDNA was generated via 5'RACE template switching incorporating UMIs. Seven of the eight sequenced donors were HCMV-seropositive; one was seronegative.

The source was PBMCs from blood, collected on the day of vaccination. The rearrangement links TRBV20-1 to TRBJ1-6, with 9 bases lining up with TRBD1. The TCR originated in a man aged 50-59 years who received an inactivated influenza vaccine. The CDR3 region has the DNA TGCAGTGCTAGCCGGGACAGGGAAAATTCACCCCTCCACTTT. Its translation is CSASRDRENSPLHF.